Following are 16 T cell receptor beta chains from one sample sequenced in a study of T-cell reconstitution after alpha-beta-depleted transplantation in children. This sample's TCRbeta library carried unique molecular identifier barcodes. TCRdb independently ran MiXCR on the PCR reads; one entry per CDR3 protein. The sample holds approximately 1,000,000 distinct CDR3 sequences, about 29% seen once. Here the sequenced sample was PBMCs, mostly from graft donor cells, taken 360 days after TCRalphabeta/CD19-depleted stem cell transplant. Every receptor here comes from a boy under two years old who had a stem cell transplant for SCID, so the T cells may come from the graft donor.

CDR3 coding DNA: TGTGCCAGCAGCGTAGGCCGGACGGACCAAGAGACCCAGTACTTC. Translation: CASSVGRTDQETQYF. The chain joins TRBV9 to TRBJ2-5; D is undetermined. The V end was cut by 0 bases, the J end by 0 bases, with 9 bases between. The CDR3 sequence is 15 residues long. Per the germline V gene, CDR1 is SGDLS and CDR2 is YYNGEE.

The count of this clonotype is one. The rearrangement links TRBV7-9 to TRBJ2-7; 10 bases are shared with TRBD1. The CDR3 length is 14 residues. Germline lookup yields CDR1 SEHNR and CDR2 FQNEAQ (reference sequence). V shed 3 bases, J shed 5 bases, and the junction held 4 bases outside the gene matches. Here the CDR3 DNA reads TGTGCCAGCAGCTTCTCCGGGACAGGGGACGAGCAGTACTTC. Translating it yields CASSFSGTGDEQYF.

This clonotype was found a few times. The chain couples TRBV7-9 to TRBJ2-2; tentative D call: TRBD2 (5 bases). The CDR3 is 13 amino acids. Trimming pared 8 bases from V and 5 bases from J, leaving 12 bases between. CDR1 is SEHNR, CDR2 FQNEAQ, per germline (reference sequence). The CDR3 loop reads CASDYVKTGELFF. CDR3 coding DNA: TGTGCCAGCGACTACGTGAAAACCGGGGAGCTGTTTTTT.

In nucleotides, the CDR3 is TGTGCCACAAGGGGAACACCCTACTACGAGCAGTACTTC. Encoded protein: CATRGTPYYEQYF. The genes are TRBV28 and TRBJ2-7; D is possibly TRBD1 (5 bases). The CDR3 length is 13 residues. The germline CDR1 and CDR2 sequences are MDHEN and SYDVKM. Trimming cost V 10 bases and J 3 bases, with 16 bases left between them.

This clonotype turned up a few times. The rearrangement joins TRBV20-1 to TRBJ2-1; TRBD2 agrees at 8 bases. There are 15 residues in the CDR3. The V gene's germline CDR1 is DFQATT and CDR2 SNEGSKA (reference sequence). V lost 0 bases, J lost 2 bases, and 3 bases stayed unmatched. The DNA of the CDR3 is TGCAGTGCTAGAGACGGGAGGGGCGCCTACAATGAGCAGTTCTTC. Its translation is CSARDGRGAYNEQFF.

J is TRBJ2-5 and V is TRBV4-3, with TRBD2 matching 8 bases. V shed 6 bases and J 2 bases; nucleotides not matched to a gene: 14. CDR1 is LGHNA and CDR2 is YSLEER in the germline V gene. CDR3 length equals 17 residues. The CDR3 bases are TGCGCCAGCAGTCTCAGGCGTGGCGGGGGGCCACAAGAGACCCAGTACTTC. Amino acid sequence: CASSLRRGGGPQETQYF.

The V gene is TRBV12-3 or TRBV12-4, the J gene TRBJ2-7, with D maybe TRBD1 (6 bases). This CDR3 is 13 amino acids long. Trimming stripped 7 bases from V and 1 base from J, with 11 bases between. DNA for the CDR3: TGTGCCAGCAACCTGGACAGTTCCTACGAGCAGTACTTC. Translating it yields CASNLDSSYEQYF.

The chain combines TRBV5-1 with TRBJ2-5; TRBD2 aligns across 11 bases. V lost 0 bases, J lost 5 bases, and 3 bases stayed unmatched. Per germline, CDR1 SGHRS and CDR2 YFSETQ. The CDR3 is 15 amino acids. The CDR3 nucleotides read TGCGCCAGCAGCTTGGAACTAGCGGGGGCTGAGACCCAGTACTTC. Protein product: CASSLELAGAETQYF.

V is TRBV5-6 and J is TRBJ1-5; maybe TRBD1 (5 bases). CDR3 length: 13 residues. Per the germline V gene, CDR1 is SGHDT and CDR2 is YYEEEE. V lost 1 base, J lost 5 bases, and 7 bases lay in between. CDR3 in amino acids: CASSLIGDQPQHF. The CDR3 DNA reads TGTGCCAGCAGCTTGATAGGGGATCAGCCCCAGCATTTT.

This chain joins TRBV6-2 or TRBV6-3 and TRBJ2-7; 10 nucleotides line up with TRBD1. The CDR3 loop spans 14 amino acids. Germline values: CDR1 MNHEY, CDR2 SVGEGT. V gave up 7 bases and J gave up 6 bases; unmatched junction bases: 9. The CDR3 region is CASIAWTGGLEQYF. CDR3 coding DNA: TGTGCCAGCATCGCGTGGACAGGGGGGCTCGAGCAGTACTTC.

The chain is built from TRBV5-1 and TRBJ2-1, with D perhaps matching TRBD1 or TRBD2 (6 bases each). CDR3 length: 13 amino acids. The germline CDR1 and CDR2 sequences are SGHRS and YFSETQ. V was shortened by 5 bases and J by 7 bases, with 13 bases between the two germline ends. The CDR3 DNA is TGCGCCAGCAGGGGGGGCATTAGTAATGAGCAGTTCTTC. This encodes CASRGGISNEQFF.

V usage is TRBV9 and J usage is TRBJ2-3; D not resolved. This CDR3 is built from 16 residues. Per the germline V gene, CDR1 is SGDLS and CDR2 is YYNGEE. Trimming cost V 0 bases and J 2 bases, with 13 bases left between them. CDR3 in amino acids: CASSVGLMGFTDTQYF. The CDR3, as DNA: TGTGCCAGCAGCGTAGGGCTGATGGGCTTCACAGATACGCAGTATTTT.

The chain is built from TRBV20-1 and TRBJ2-7; D unclear. V dropped 3 bases and J dropped 0 bases, with 9 bases sitting between them. This CDR3 spans 13 amino acids. Per germline, CDR1 DFQATT and CDR2 SNEGSKA (reference sequence). In DNA, the CDR3 is TGCAGTGCTAGGGAGACCGTCTCCTACGAGCAGTACTTC. It codes for CSARETVSYEQYF.

This clonotype was observed a handful of times. V gene TRBV6-1 combines with J gene TRBJ2-3, with TRBD2 matching 8 bases. The CDR3 is 16 residues long. Germline CDR1 and CDR2: MNHNS and SASEGT. V trimming: 5 bases; J trimming: 1 base; junction bases outside the gene matches: 8. The CDR3 sequence is CASSRMSGGRTDTQYF. The DNA of the CDR3 is TGTGCCAGCAGTCGCATGAGCGGGGGCCGCACAGATACGCAGTATTTT.

The chain carries TRBV9 and TRBJ1-5; D call uncertain. In germline, CDR1 is SGDLS, CDR2 YYNGEE. V lost 2 bases and J lost 2, with 17 bases in between. The CDR3 consists of 17 residues. CDR3 nucleotides: TGTGCCAGCAGCGTGCTCCCCGGCTGGTTGGGCAATCAGCCCCAGCATTTT. It yields the protein CASSVLPGWLGNQPQHF.

The V call is TRBV4-3, the J call TRBJ1-5; TRBD1 matches at 9 bases. This CDR3 has 17 amino acids. J gave up 2 bases and V 0 bases, and 5 bases lay outside the gene matches. CDR1 and CDR2 from the germline V gene are LGHNA and YSLEER. CDR3 sequence (DNA): TGCGCCAGCAGCCAAGATGCGGGGGACAGGGGCAATCAGCCCCAGCATTTT. Its translation is CASSQDAGDRGNQPQHF.